This T cell receptor beta chain was recorded in a study of Ad26.COV2.S vaccination and SARS-CoV-2 variants. Study at large: A COV1001 Ad26.COV2.S trial-arm participant provided the sample. Once or twice, 56 days apart, Ad26.COV2.S was delivered intramuscularly. Study outcomes and limitations: People who got the vaccine had more spike-specific TCR breadth than people who got placebo.

Treatment reported: around 19 received Ad26.COV2.S at low or high dose, single or two shots; about 5 received placebo; per-sample allocation not given. Each sample was drawn 63 days after the first injection (of vaccine or placebo). Within Boston, the person who donated was an adult of 18-55 years. The table came from immunoSEQ multiplex PCR; TCRdb's copy has only in-frame clones and leaves some out. The data contain around 450,000 clones, 90% of them singletons. As to this clone: The antigen remains undetermined.

Germline V gene data show CDR1 as LGHNA and CDR2 as YNFKEQ. V was pared by 6 bases and J by 3 bases, with 8 bases of the junction left unmatched. This CDR3 region has 15 residues. The gene calls are TRBV4-2 and TRBJ2-7, with 10 positions matching TRBD2. The sequence was obtained from a person between 18 and 60 years old who received the Ad26.COV2.S COVID-19 vaccine or a placebo. The starting material was peripheral blood, obtained in a trial of Ad26.COV2.S vaccine versus placebo. The CDR3 nucleotides read TGTGCCAGCAGTGAAGCGGGAGGGCCGGACTACGAGCAGTACTTC. Encoded protein: CASSEAGGPDYEQYF.